This record covers a single T cell receptor beta chain. PCR used 60 Vbeta primers and 13 Jbeta primers. Using immunoSEQ multiplex PCR, the repertoire was profiled, and TCRdb retains in-frame clones only, with some absent. The sample lists more than 110,000 clones; 55% to 80% were seen once. This entry belongs to a study of cytomegalovirus exposure and HLA in healthy donors. Trimming took 2 bases from V and 8 from J, leaving 19 bases between them. The CDR3 runs 17 residues. CDR1 is MNHNS, CDR2 SASEGT, per germline. The sample comprised PBMCs. V is TRBV6-1 and J is TRBJ1-6; D might be TRBD1 (5 bases). The clonotype originates from a woman aged 40 to 50 in good health and CMV-seronegative. The DNA for the CDR3 is TGTGCCAGCAGTGAATTGGGGACTGCTATTCGGGATTCACCCCTCCACTTT. Encoded protein: CASSELGTAIRDSPLHF.